This TCR beta chain was obtained from a study of response to subunit inactivated influenza vaccine. General study points: Seasonal influenza vaccination, on each occasion, was suggested by the authors to recruit few new T cells.

This clonotype came up a few times. Its antigen is not known. Via MiXCR, TCRdb re-called the RT-PCR reads, giving one row per CDR3 protein. The table shows about 180,000 distinct CDR3 sequences, with roughly 10% occurring only once. V gave up 4 bases and J gave up 4 bases, with 10 bases separating them. The CDR3 extends over 13 amino acids. Germline assignment: CDR1 MDHEN and CDR2 SYDVKM. The chain has TRBV28 and TRBJ2-5, with D tentatively TRBD2 (5 bases). The sample was CD8+ T cells sorted from PBMCs, taken less than 30 months after vaccination. This sequence was found in a man between 45 and 75 years old who received an inactivated influenza vaccine. The CDR3 nucleotides read TGTGCCAGCAGTTCGGAGGTAACAGAGACCCAGTACTTC. Its protein is CASSSEVTETQYF.